The entry that follows covers one T cell receptor (beta chain) sequence. As to treatment: oral pan-JAK inhibitor, 5-10 mg twice daily. The data originate from a study of CD8+ T cells in alopecia areata. Reverse transcription of extracted RNA yielded cDNA, which provided the sequencing template. The method was immunoSEQ multiplex PCR; TCRdb's version includes in-frame clones alone and lacks a portion of them. The table has roughly 190,000 clones, 60% to 70% seen once. The germline V gene encodes CDR1 MGHDK and CDR2 SYGVNS. Deletions cut 5 bases from V and 6 bases from J, with 20 bases between. The CDR3 runs to 16 residues.

This rearrangement joins TRBV25-1 to TRBJ2-1; the D is unclear. This sequence originates from a human donor with alopecia areata. Specimen: CD4+ T cells sorted from blood, collected at week 4, from a patient treated with tofacitinib. DNA of the CDR3: TGTGCCAGCAGTCAGATGGGGATAACTCGGGTCAATGAGCAGTTCTTC. As protein: CASSQMGITRVNEQFF.